The T cell receptor (beta chain) under discussion was sequenced for a study of OX40 agonist ivuxolimab in advanced cancers. Sequencing used immunoSEQ multiplex PCR; TCRdb keeps in-frame clones, though not all of them. Here the sample spans about 35,000 clones, 79% being singletons. Trimming took 5 bases from V and 6 from J, leaving 16 bases between them. This CDR3 is 15 amino acids long. The V gene's germline CDR1 is SEHNR and CDR2 FQNEAQ (reference sequence). Sample: CD4+ or CD8+ T cells sorted from blood, taken in a trial of the OX40 agonist ivuxolimab. The chain links TRBV7-9 to TRBJ1-4; weak D call: TRBD1 (5 bases). The source of this sequence is an adult with an advanced solid tumor such as melanoma, head and neck, liver or kidney cancer. Here the CDR3 DNA reads TGTGCCAGCAGCGACCGGGGCCAGGGTGATGAAAAACTGTTTTTT. Amino acid sequence: CASSDRGQGDEKLFF.